This section outlines one T cell receptor beta chain sequence together with its context. The data derive from a study of T cells in Graves' hyperthyroidism and ophthalmopathy. Amplification targeted TCR beta CDR3 regions from RNA transcripts. HTBI primers drove first-round RT-PCR of the TCR CDR3. TCRdb ran MiXCR on the multiplex PCR reads and lists one entry per CDR3 protein. In the table there are hundreds of thousands of distinct CDR3 sequences, about 35% of which are singletons. The TCR originated in a woman aged 35 to 49 with Graves' hyperthyroidism. What was sequenced was blood.

The chain's CDR3 is CSASGQGGTVEHF. CDR3 DNA sequence: TGCAGTGCTAGTGGACAGGGCGGTACAGTCGAGCATTTT. The chain joins TRBV20-1 to TRBJ1-5; 8 bases are shared with TRBD1. The CDR3 is made up of 13 amino acids. Germline lookup yields CDR1 DFQATT and CDR2 SNEGSKA (reference sequence). V was clipped by 3 bases and J by 14 bases; unmatched bases: 12.